These 5 T cell receptor beta chains were sequenced from one sample in a study of T cells in Graves' hyperthyroidism and ophthalmopathy. RNA transcripts served as the template for amplifying TCR beta CDR3 regions. The primer set for the first-round RT-PCR of the TCR CDR3 was HTBI. TCRdb used MiXCR to reprocess the multiplex PCR reads, holding one entry per CDR3 protein. Of some 440,000 distinct CDR3 sequences in the sample, approximately 15% were seen once. Sequencing was performed on blood. All receptors derive from a young woman with Graves' hyperthyroidism.

In its sample, this clonotype was seen many times. The genes are TRBV29-1 and TRBJ1-2; the D is unclear. V lost 0 bases to trimming and J lost 1 base, with 12 bases between them. The CDR3 loop spans 15 amino acids. Germline CDR1 reads SQVTM; CDR2 reads ANQGSEA. The CDR3 loop is CSVEDEGQFNYGYTF. The CDR3 coding sequence is TGCAGCGTTGAAGATGAGGGCCAGTTTAACTATGGCTACACCTTC.

The gene calls are TRBV28 and TRBJ2-5; weak D call: TRBD2 (6 bases). The CDR3 totals 14 residues. Trimming shortened V by 3 bases and J by 4 bases, and 12 bases separated the two germline ends. Germline V gene sequence: CDR1 MDHEN, CDR2 SYDVKM. CDR3 sequence reads: CASSFSGGAETQYF. The CDR3 nucleotides are TGTGCCAGCAGTTTCAGCGGAGGGGCAGAGACCCAGTACTTC.

This clonotype was seen ten or more times. The rearrangement joins TRBV28 to TRBJ1-4, with TRBD1 as a possible D gene (6 bases). The CDR3 is 15 residues long. CDR1 and CDR2 from the germline V gene are MDHEN and SYDVKM. Trimming shortened V by 0 bases and J by 8 bases, and 13 bases separated the two germline ends. This CDR3 is CASSLWYRAGEKLFF. The CDR3, as DNA: TGTGCCAGCAGTTTATGGTACAGGGCTGGGGAAAAACTGTTTTTT.

This chain links TRBV6-4 with TRBJ2-2; D is possibly TRBD1 (6 bases). Germline-derived CDR1 and CDR2 are MRHNA and SNTAGT. This CDR3 is built from 13 residues. V dropped 5 bases and J dropped 6 bases, with 10 bases sitting between them. This CDR3 is CASSYRVPGELFF. The CDR3 nucleotides are TGTGCCAGCAGTTACAGGGTCCCCGGGGAGCTGTTTTTT.

The sample holds a few counts of this clonotype. The V call is TRBV5-8, the J call TRBJ2-3; maybe TRBD2 (5 bases). Per germline, CDR1 SGHTS and CDR2 YDEGEE. V lost 0 bases to trimming and J lost 1 base, with 12 bases between them. The CDR3 consists of 16 residues. The CDR3 DNA reads TGTGCCAGCAGCTTGGGGTTCGGGGTTGGCACAGATACGCAGTATTTT. Protein: CASSLGFGVGTDTQYF.